This T cell receptor beta chain originates from a study of blood T cell repertoires in COVID-19 (dated by TCRdb to 2018 to 2020). Some background on the complete study: Samples from collaborators originated in the United States, Italy and Spain and spanned both the acute and convalescent phases of COVID-19. Nearly every sample came with metadata listing a de-identified subject ID, COVID-19 status, age in years and sex. Deeply sampled blood TCRbeta repertoires from subjects exposed to, actively infected with, or recovered from COVID-19 were included in the dataset. The repertoires were released in a freely available public database intended as a resource for research on the immune response to SARS-CoV-2. The prospective study material was composed of cDNA or gDNA derived from T cells, B-cell-depleted T cells, or PBMCs. Where available, HLA class I and class II types were taken from metadata supplied by the sample provider and were not determined by assay-based typing. The samples were drawn from two sources: the first 160 participants of the ongoing ImmuneRACE study, and fewer than 1,500 subjects contributed by 6 global collaborators.

Collaborating institutions collected whole blood in K2EDTA tubes following their own protocols. Collaborator samples were shipped for TCRbeta analysis as frozen whole blood, isolated PBMCs, or DNA extracted from either sample type. In the case of this clone: The clone's antigen remains unknown. No quality values exist for individual bases; no much larger clone is one base distant.

In the germline V gene, CDR1 corresponds to KGHSH and CDR2 to LQKENI. At the junction V is shortened by 2 bases and J by 2 bases, with 10 bases in between. CDR3 length: 15 amino acids, cysteine to phenylalanine. Kept here is only the CDR3 DNA, which spans 45 bases and is read in frame from base 1. TCRbeta CDR3 regions were amplified from genomic DNA using the immunoSEQ Assay, a bias-controlled multiplex PCR. The original methods were these. Nucleated cell counts per sample were estimated from amplification of reference gene primers within the assay. To quantify the absolute abundance of each unique TCRbeta CDR3 rearrangement, sequence reads were collapsed and filtered. For each sample, productive Simpson clonality was calculated by taking the square root of Simpson's diversity index across productive rearrangements. TCRdb limited this immuneACCESS table to in-frame rearrangements with V and J called. A share of clones is missing; checked studies link under half to unresolved V genes, and the rest is unexplained. The V and J calls and clone size were taken over from that table, and D and trimming were inferred from the DNA. The sample yields about 130,000 clones; more than 75% were counted once. The ten largest clones take up roughly 3.7% of the sample.

Broader findings and caveats from the paper: How much clinical and demographic metadata was included differed by source and by participant, and the metadata was provided uncurated.

The V and J segments used are TRBV18 and TRBJ2-1; no confident D gene assignment can be made. This receptor was obtained from a man over 45 with active COVID-19. The sample comprised peripheral blood. The DNA sequence reads TGTGCCAGCTCACCAGACTGGTCTACCTACAATGAGCAGTTCTTC. The resulting protein is CASSPDWSTYNEQFF.